This TCR beta chain comes out of a study of T cell repertoires in cytomegalovirus infection. Study as a whole: In the study, CMV epitopes included recently identified HLA-C-restricted and well-studied HLA-B-restricted ones. Through public TCR beta signatures, both CMV infection and matching HLA type were indicated. Study results and limitations: Dominating the ex vivo response were TCR beta clonotypes that were CMV-specific and HLA-C-restricted.

CDR1 and CDR2 (germline): MNHNY, SVGAGI (reference sequence). The CDR3 contains 13 residues. This clonotype was seen a handful of times. No antigen is known for it. Sequence at one end of the junction differs from germline and may be a read error. TCRdb redid the calling of the reads with MiXCR, one entry per CDR3 protein. Of approximately 990,000 distinct CDR3 sequences listed, less than 40% are singletons. This receptor was obtained from a human donor in good health (CMV status not recorded). Some clones in this sample may be carry-over from other donors' samples. The sample in question was cultured CD8+ T cells from PBMCs, obtained from culture after CMV antigen stimulation. The chain employs TRBV6-6 and TRBJ2-2; 8 bases line up with TRBD1. The DNA of the CDR3 is TGTGCCAGCACTTACAGGGGGACCGGGGAGCTGTTTTTT. As protein: CASTYRGTGELFF.